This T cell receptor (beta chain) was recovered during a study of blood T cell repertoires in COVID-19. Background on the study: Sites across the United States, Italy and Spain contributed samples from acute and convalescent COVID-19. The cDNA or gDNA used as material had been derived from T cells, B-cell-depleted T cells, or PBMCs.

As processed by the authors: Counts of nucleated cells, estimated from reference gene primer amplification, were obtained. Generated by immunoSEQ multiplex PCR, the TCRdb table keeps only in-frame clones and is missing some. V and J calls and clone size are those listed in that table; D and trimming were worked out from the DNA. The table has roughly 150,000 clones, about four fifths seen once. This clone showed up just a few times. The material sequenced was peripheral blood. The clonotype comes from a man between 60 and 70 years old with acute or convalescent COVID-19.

The CDR3 loop is CATSGLAGFPSPTYEQYF. For the CDR3, the DNA is TGTGCCACCAGTGGACTAGCGGGCTTTCCTTCTCCGACCTACGAGCAGTACTTC. The chain uses TRBV24-1 and TRBJ2-7, with TRBD2 matching over 10 bases. The CDR3 totals 18 residues. CDR1 and CDR2 (germline): KGHDR, SFDVKD. J lost 2 bases, V lost 5 bases, and 14 bases had no gene match.